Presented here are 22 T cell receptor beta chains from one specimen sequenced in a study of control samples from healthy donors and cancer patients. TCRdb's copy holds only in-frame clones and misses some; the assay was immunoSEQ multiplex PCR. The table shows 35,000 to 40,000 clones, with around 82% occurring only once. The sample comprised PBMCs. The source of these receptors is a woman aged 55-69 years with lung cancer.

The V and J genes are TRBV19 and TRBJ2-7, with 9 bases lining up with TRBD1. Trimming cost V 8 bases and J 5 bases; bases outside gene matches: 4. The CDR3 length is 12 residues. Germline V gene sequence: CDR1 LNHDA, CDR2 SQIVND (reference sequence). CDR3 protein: CASGDRDHEQYF. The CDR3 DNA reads TGTGCCAGTGGGGACAGGGATCACGAGCAGTACTTC.

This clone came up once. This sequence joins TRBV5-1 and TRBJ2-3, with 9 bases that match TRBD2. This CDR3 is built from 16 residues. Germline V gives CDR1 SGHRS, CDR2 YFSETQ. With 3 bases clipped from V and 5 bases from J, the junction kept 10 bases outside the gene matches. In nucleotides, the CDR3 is TGCGCCAGCAGCTCCGGCGGGGGGGGCCTGGGAGATACGCAGTATTTT. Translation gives CASSSGGGGLGDTQYF.

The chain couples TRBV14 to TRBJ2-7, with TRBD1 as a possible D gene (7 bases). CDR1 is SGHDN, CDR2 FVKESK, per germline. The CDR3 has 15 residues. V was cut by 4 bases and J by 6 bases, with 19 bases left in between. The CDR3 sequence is CASSPGGDSSGEQYF. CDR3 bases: TGTGCCAGCAGCCCAGGCGGGGACAGCTCGGGCGAGCAGTACTTC.

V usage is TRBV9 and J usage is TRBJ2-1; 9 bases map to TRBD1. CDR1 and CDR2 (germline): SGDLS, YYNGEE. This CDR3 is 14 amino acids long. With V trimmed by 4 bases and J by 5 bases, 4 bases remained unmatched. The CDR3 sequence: CASSLRQGDNEQFF. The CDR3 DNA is TGTGCCAGCAGCCTTAGACAGGGGGACAATGAGCAGTTCTTC.

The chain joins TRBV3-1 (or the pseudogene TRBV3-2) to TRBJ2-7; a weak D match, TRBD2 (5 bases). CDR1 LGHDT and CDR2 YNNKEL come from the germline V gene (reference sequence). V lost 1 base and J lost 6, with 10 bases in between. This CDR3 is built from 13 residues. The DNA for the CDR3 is TGTGCCAGCAGCCAAGTTACGGGGTCCGAGCAGTACTTC. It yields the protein CASSQVTGSEQYF.

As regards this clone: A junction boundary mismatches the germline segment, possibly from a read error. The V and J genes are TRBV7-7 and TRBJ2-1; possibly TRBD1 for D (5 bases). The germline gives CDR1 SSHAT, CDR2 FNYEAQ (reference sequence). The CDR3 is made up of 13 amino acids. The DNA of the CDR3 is TGTGCTAGCAGCAAGGGGTGGAACAATGAGCAGTTCTTC. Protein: CASSKGWNNEQFF.

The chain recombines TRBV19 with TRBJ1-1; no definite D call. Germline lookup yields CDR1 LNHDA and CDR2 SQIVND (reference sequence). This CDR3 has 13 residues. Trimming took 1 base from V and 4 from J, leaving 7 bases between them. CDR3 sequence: CASSIAGITEAFF. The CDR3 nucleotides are TGTGCCAGTAGTATAGCCGGGATCACTGAAGCTTTCTTT.

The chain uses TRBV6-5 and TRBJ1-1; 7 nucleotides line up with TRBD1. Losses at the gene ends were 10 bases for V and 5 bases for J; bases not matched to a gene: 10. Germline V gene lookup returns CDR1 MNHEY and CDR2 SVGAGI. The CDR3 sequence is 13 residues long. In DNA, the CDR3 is TGTGCCATAATAACAGGGGATAGGACTGAAGCTTTCTTT. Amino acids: CAIITGDRTEAFF.

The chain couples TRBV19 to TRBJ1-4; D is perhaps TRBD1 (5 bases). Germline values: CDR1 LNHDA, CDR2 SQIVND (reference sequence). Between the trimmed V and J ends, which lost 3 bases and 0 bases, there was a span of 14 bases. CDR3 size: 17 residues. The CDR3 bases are TGTGCCAGTAGTATTCTCACTCCGACAGCAACTAATGAAAAACTGTTTTTT. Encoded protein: CASSILTPTATNEKLFF.

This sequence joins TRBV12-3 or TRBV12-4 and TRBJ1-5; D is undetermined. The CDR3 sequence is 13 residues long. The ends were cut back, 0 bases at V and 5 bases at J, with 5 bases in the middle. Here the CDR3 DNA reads TGTGCCAGCAGTTTAGCAGATGATCAGCCCCAGCATTTT. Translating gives CASSLADDQPQHF.

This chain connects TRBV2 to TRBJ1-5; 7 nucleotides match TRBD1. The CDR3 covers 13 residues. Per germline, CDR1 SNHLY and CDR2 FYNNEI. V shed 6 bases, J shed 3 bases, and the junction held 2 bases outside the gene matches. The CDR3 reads CASRGQHNQPQHF. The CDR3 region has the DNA TGTGCCAGCAGGGGACAGCACAATCAGCCCCAGCATTTT.

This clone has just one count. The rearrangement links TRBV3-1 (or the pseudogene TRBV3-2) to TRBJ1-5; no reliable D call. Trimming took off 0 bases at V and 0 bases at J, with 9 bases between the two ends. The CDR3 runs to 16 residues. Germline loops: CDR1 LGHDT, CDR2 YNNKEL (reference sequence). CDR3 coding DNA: TGTGCCAGCAGCCAAGATACGCCGTATAGCAATCAGCCCCAGCATTTT. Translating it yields CASSQDTPYSNQPQHF.

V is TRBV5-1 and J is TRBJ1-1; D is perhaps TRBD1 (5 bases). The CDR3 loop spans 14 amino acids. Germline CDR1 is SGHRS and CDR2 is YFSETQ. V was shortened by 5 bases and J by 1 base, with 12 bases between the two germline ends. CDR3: CASRIGEENTEAFF. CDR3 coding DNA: TGCGCCAGCAGGATAGGGGAAGAGAACACTGAAGCTTTCTTT.

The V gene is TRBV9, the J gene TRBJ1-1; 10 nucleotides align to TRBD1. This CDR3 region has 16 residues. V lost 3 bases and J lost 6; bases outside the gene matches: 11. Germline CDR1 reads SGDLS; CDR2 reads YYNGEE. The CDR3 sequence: CASSEGTGVISAEAFF. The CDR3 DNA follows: TGTGCCAGCAGCGAGGGGACAGGGGTAATTAGCGCTGAAGCTTTCTTT.

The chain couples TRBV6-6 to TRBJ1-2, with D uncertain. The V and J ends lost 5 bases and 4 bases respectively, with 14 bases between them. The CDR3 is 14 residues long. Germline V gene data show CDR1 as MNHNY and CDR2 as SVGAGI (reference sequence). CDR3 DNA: TGTGCCAGCAGTGATAGGACGGCGATCTATGGCTACACCTTC. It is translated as CASSDRTAIYGYTF.

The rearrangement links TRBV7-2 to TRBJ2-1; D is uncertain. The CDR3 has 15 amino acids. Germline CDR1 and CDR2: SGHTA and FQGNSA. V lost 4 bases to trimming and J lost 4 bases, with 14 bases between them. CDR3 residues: CASSSSIRAYNEQFF. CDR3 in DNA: TGTGCCAGCAGCTCCTCTATCCGCGCTTACAATGAGCAGTTCTTC.

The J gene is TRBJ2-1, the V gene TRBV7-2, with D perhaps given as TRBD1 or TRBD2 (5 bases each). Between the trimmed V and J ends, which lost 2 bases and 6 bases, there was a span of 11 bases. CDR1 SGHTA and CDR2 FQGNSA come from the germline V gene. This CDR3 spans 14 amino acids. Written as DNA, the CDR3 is TGTGCCAGCAGCTTAATCGGGGCTTCCAATGAGCAGTTCTTC. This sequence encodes CASSLIGASNEQFF.

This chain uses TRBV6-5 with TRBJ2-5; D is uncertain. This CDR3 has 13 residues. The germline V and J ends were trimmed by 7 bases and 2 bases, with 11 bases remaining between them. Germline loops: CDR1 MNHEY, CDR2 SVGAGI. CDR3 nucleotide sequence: TGTGCCAGCAACCCCGGACCACAAGAGACCCAGTACTTC. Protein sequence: CASNPGPQETQYF.

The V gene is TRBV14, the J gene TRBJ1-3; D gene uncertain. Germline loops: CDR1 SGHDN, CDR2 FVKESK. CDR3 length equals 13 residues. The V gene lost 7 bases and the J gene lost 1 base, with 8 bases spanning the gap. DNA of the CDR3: TGTGCCAGCAATCGGCATTCTGGAAACACCATATATTTT. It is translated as CASNRHSGNTIYF.

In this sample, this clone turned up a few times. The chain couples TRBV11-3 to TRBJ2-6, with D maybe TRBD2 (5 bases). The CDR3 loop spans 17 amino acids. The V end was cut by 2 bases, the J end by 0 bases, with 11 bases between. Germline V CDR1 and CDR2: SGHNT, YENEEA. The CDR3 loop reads CASSLRGSDSGANVLTF. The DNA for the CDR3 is TGTGCCAGCAGCTTACGGGGTTCCGACTCTGGGGCCAACGTCCTGACTTTC.

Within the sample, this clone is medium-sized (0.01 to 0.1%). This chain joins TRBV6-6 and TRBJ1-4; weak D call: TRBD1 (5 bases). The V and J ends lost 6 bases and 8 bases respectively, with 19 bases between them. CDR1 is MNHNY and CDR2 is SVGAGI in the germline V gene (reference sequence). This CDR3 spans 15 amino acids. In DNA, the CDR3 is TGTGCCAGCAGGTTTGGGGACTTTTCAGGGGAAAAACTGTTTTTT. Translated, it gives CASRFGDFSGEKLFF.

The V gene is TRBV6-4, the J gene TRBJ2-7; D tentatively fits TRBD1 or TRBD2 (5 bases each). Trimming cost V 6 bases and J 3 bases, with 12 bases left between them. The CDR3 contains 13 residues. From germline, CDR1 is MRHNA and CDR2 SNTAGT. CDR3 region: CASRAGASYEQYF. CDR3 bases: TGTGCCAGCAGGGCCGGGGCTAGCTACGAGCAGTACTTC.